Each of the 18 T cell receptor beta chains below was sequenced from the same sample in a study of blood T cell repertoires in COVID-19. The table came from immunoSEQ multiplex PCR; TCRdb's copy has only in-frame clones and leaves some out. The data show over 200,000 clones, with around nine tenths seen just once and 0.7% to 0.85% held by the top ten. The sequenced material came from peripheral blood. The receptors derive from a man aged 60 to 69 with COVID-19, enrolled during active disease.

The V and J genes are TRBV28 and TRBJ1-5; 9 positions agree with TRBD1. The V gene's germline CDR1 is MDHEN and CDR2 SYDVKM. The CDR3 totals 15 residues. J was trimmed by 6 bases and V by 5 bases; bases with no gene match: 8. The CDR3 here is CASSPRRQGVQPQHF. Here the CDR3 DNA reads TGTGCCAGCAGTCCTCGTCGACAGGGGGTTCAGCCCCAGCATTTT. Full variable domain (missing parts from reference TRBV28 and TRBJ1-5): DVKVTQSSRYLVKRTGEKVFLECVQDMDHENMFWYRQDPGLGLRLIYFSYDVKMKEKGDIPEGYSVSREKKERFSLILESASTNQTSMYLCASSPRRQGVQPQHFGDGTRLSIL.

V is TRBV25-1 and J is TRBJ1-1; 7 nucleotides agree with TRBD1. The CDR3 covers 14 residues. J was trimmed by 4 bases and V by 5 bases; bases with no gene match: 7. Germline loops: CDR1 MGHDK, CDR2 SYGVNS. The CDR3 bases are TGTGCCAGCAGTCAACAGGGGTCGGGCACTGAAGCTTTCTTT. As protein: CASSQQGSGTEAFF.

This clone is a singleton in its sample. The chain has TRBV13 and TRBJ1-2; D is unclear. The CDR3 consists of 16 residues. CDR1 is PRHDT and CDR2 is FYEKMQ in the germline V gene (reference sequence). Trimming left V 4 bases short and J 3 bases short, with 18 bases between. The CDR3 loop is CASSSYGVGKDYGYTF. The CDR3 DNA reads as TGTGCCAGCAGCTCTTACGGTGTCGGGAAGGACTATGGCTACACCTTC.

This chain joins TRBV5-6 and TRBJ2-2, with D possibly being TRBD2 (6 bases). The CDR3 sequence is 15 residues long. Germline V gives CDR1 SGHDT, CDR2 YYEEEE. The V and J ends lost 1 base and 4 bases respectively, with 11 bases between them. CDR3: CASSLPGSATGELFF. CDR3 bases: TGTGCCAGCAGCTTGCCCGGGAGCGCCACCGGGGAGCTGTTTTTT.

J is TRBJ2-3 and V is TRBV19; TRBD2 agrees at 11 bases. V dropped 5 bases and J dropped 4; count of bases not matched to a gene: 8. The CDR3 totals 16 residues. CDR1 is LNHDA and CDR2 is SQIVND in the germline V gene (reference sequence). The CDR3, as DNA: TGTGCCAGTAGTGTATCTAGCGGGAGGATACCAGATACGCAGTATTTT. Encoded protein: CASSVSSGRIPDTQYF.

The rearrangement links TRBV15 to TRBJ2-1; possible D gene TRBD1, 7 bases. Germline V gene lookup returns CDR1 LNHNV and CDR2 YYDKDF (reference sequence). This CDR3 comprises 14 residues. Trimming removed 3 bases at V and 4 bases at J, with 10 bases between. In DNA, the CDR3 is TGTGCCACCAGCAGGGCGGGACAGTACAATGAGCAGTTCTTC. It is translated as CATSRAGQYNEQFF. Full variable domain (missing parts from reference TRBV15 and TRBJ2-1): DAMVIQNPRYQVTQFGKPVTLSCSQTLNHNVMYWYQQKSSQAPKLLFHYYDKDFNNEADTPDNFQSRRPNTSFCFLDIRSPGLGDTAMYLCATSRAGQYNEQFFGPGTRLTVL.

This rearrangement joins TRBV3-1 (or the pseudogene TRBV3-2) to TRBJ2-7; D is unresolved. Between the trimmed V and J ends, which lost 1 base and 5 bases, there was a span of 6 bases. Germline CDR1 is LGHDT and CDR2 is YNNKEL (reference sequence). The CDR3 is made up of 12 amino acids. The CDR3 protein is CASSQVFHEQYF. CDR3 sequence (DNA): TGTGCCAGCAGCCAAGTCTTCCACGAGCAGTACTTC.

V gene TRBV6-5 combines with J gene TRBJ1-1; perhaps TRBD1 as D (5 bases). Per germline, CDR1 MNHEY and CDR2 SVGAGI. The CDR3 consists of 15 residues. The V end was cut by 5 bases, the J end by 1 base, with 14 bases between. This chain's CDR3 is CASSRHRRENTEAFF. Written as DNA, the CDR3 is TGTGCCAGCAGTAGGCATCGCAGGGAGAACACTGAAGCTTTCTTT.

The DNA for the CDR3 is TGTGCCAGCAGCGGGACAGGAGATAGCAATCAGCCCCAGCATTTT. It codes for CASSGTGDSNQPQHF. V usage is TRBV7-9 and J usage is TRBJ1-5; the match to TRBD1 covers 8 bases. Losses at the gene ends were 5 bases for V and 0 bases for J; bases not matched to a gene: 3. Looked up from germline, CDR1 is SEHNR and CDR2 is FQNEAQ (reference sequence). The CDR3 is 15 residues long.

This sequence joins TRBV6-2 or TRBV6-3 and TRBJ1-5; D may be TRBD1 (6 bases). The CDR3 runs to 15 residues. V was cut by 5 bases and J by 2 bases, with 13 bases left in between. CDR1 MNHEY and CDR2 SVGEGT come from the germline V gene. The CDR3 reads CASSAQGSGNQPQHF. CDR3 in DNA: TGTGCCAGCAGTGCACAGGGTTCGGGCAATCAGCCCCAGCATTTT.

This clone was recorded once. J is TRBJ1-1 and V is TRBV5-4; the D gene is possibly TRBD1 (5 bases). The CDR3 sequence is 14 residues long. The germline V and J ends were trimmed by 1 base and 1 base, with 8 bases remaining between them. The V gene's germline CDR1 is SGHNT and CDR2 YYREEE (reference sequence). CDR3 bases: TGTGCCAGCAGCTTGAGCAGGGAGAACACTGAAGCTTTCTTT. Protein product: CASSLSRENTEAFF.

V gene TRBV7-3 combines with J gene TRBJ2-3; D possibly corresponds to TRBD1 (5 bases). Deletions cut 5 bases from V and 5 bases from J, with 11 bases between. This CDR3 is built from 13 residues. In germline, CDR1 is SGHTA, CDR2 FQGTGA. The CDR3 here is CASSSRQQDTQYF. The CDR3 DNA reads TGTGCCAGCAGCAGCCGACAGCAAGATACGCAGTATTTT.

This chain connects TRBV6-6 to TRBJ2-1; D is ambiguous. This CDR3 has 12 amino acids. V lost 10 bases and J 6 bases, leaving 13 bases between the germline ends. The germline V gene has CDR1 MNHNY and CDR2 SVGAGI (reference sequence). CDR3 region: CATERAFNEQFF. The DNA for the CDR3 is TGTGCCACTGAGCGTGCGTTCAATGAGCAGTTCTTC.

Written as DNA, the CDR3 is TGTGCCAGTAGCCCCCCCACAGGGTCTAGTGCCTATGGCTACACCTTC. Its protein product is CASSPPTGSSAYGYTF. The chain carries TRBV19 and TRBJ1-2, with a possible D match to TRBD1 (6 bases). Deletions cut 6 bases from V and 4 bases from J, with 21 bases between. This CDR3 has 16 residues. The germline V gene has CDR1 LNHDA and CDR2 SQIVND (reference sequence).

V is TRBV7-2 and J is TRBJ2-2; tentative D call: TRBD1 (6 bases). The CDR3 has 16 amino acids. Germline CDR1 SGHTA, CDR2 FQGNSA. Trimming left V 5 bases short and J 0 bases short, with 13 bases between. DNA of the CDR3: TGTGCCAGCAGCCCTCGACAGGTCTCGAACACCGGGGAGCTGTTTTTT. Translating gives CASSPRQVSNTGELFF.

The rearrangement links TRBV3-1 (or the pseudogene TRBV3-2) to TRBJ2-7; TRBD1 agrees at 7 bases. CDR1 is LGHDT and CDR2 is YNNKEL in the germline V gene (reference sequence). The length of the CDR3 is 14 residues. V was clipped by 4 bases and J by 0 bases; unmatched bases: 3. The CDR3 nucleotides are TGTGCCAGCAGCCGCTGGGACAGCTCCTACGAGCAGTACTTC. Its protein product is CASSRWDSSYEQYF.

V and J are TRBV6-5 and TRBJ2-2, with D unclear. The germline CDR1 and CDR2 sequences are MNHEY and SVGAGI. V was shortened by 4 bases and J by 5 bases, with 5 bases between the two germline ends. The CDR3 covers 12 residues. CDR3 coding DNA: TGTGCCAGCAGTTGGCAGACCGGGGAGCTGTTTTTT. Protein product: CASSWQTGELFF.

The rearrangement links TRBV12-5 to TRBJ1-2; TRBD1 might be the D (5 bases). The CDR3 totals 14 residues. Germline V gene lookup returns CDR1 LGHNT and CDR2 FRNRAP. Trimming took 0 bases from V and 8 from J, leaving 13 bases between them. This CDR3 is CASGLVPGVWGYTF. CDR3 nucleotides: TGTGCTAGTGGTTTGGTACCGGGGGTATGGGGCTACACCTTC. Using reference TRBV12-5 and TRBJ1-2 for the parts outside the CDR3, the full variable domain is DARVTQTPRHKVTEMGQEVTMRCQPILGHNTVFWYRQTMMQGLELLAYFRNRAPLDDSGMPKDRFSAEMPDATLATLKIQPSEPRDSAVYFCASGLVPGVWGYTFGSGTRLTVV.